These T cell receptor beta chains were read from a single sample in a study of T cells in narcolepsy. Clones were sequenced by immunoSEQ multiplex PCR, and TCRdb holds only the in-frame ones, with some missing. The sample holds 32,000 or so clones; under 85% are singletons and the top ten take around 3.7%. The specimen sequenced was memory (CD45RA-) CD4+ T cells from blood. Every receptor here comes from a human donor in good health. CDR3s include the opening cysteine and the closing phenylalanine or tryptophan.

J gene | V gene | CDR3 protein
TRBJ1-1 | TRBV5-4 | CASRPTPGTGDGTEAFF
TRBJ2-7 | TRBV5-4 | CASSPGTAYEQYF
TRBJ1-1 | TRBV5-1 | CASSLSPDWYSEAFF
TRBJ1-1 | TRBV6-1 | CASRGAPGTEAFF
TRBJ1-5 | TRBV10-3 | CAISAGNSNQPQHF
TRBJ2-7 | TRBV4-1 | CASSLKGTGGIAF
TRBJ1-1 | TRBV6-1 | CASSQTGLNTEAFF
TRBJ2-1 | TRBV7-3 | CASSYRDQGNEQFF
TRBJ2-2 | TRBV29-1 | CSVAISGGSAGELFF
TRBJ2-3 | TRBV2 | CASSAGRVVADTQYF
TRBJ2-1 | TRBV7-9 | CASSSTRVDEQFF
TRBJ2-1 | TRBV6-5 | CASRGTSGMSEQFF
TRBJ2-1 | TRBV7-8 | CASSLMGMASPYNEQFF
TRBJ1-5 | TRBV2 | CASSDDAFNQPQHF
TRBJ2-2 | TRBV2 | CASRLSNTGELFF
TRBJ1-2 | TRBV27 | CASSPTRDRRWAYGYTF
TRBJ1-5 | TRBV6-6 | CASSYSGTGGQPQHF
TRBJ2-7 | TRBV7-2 | CASSLVGQGGGGYEQYF
TRBJ2-1 | TRBV6-6 | CASSNERLDWDEQFF
TRBJ2-5 | TRBV5-1 | CASSWGAAKETQYF
TRBJ2-7 | TRBV6-6 | CASSNGQGSAGEQYF
TRBJ1-2 | TRBV30 | CASAPRQGARTNYGYTF
TRBJ2-1 | TRBV9 | CASSVVGVAGGPYNEQFF
TRBJ2-1 | TRBV5-1 | CASSPGLDVSEQFF
TRBJ2-3 | TRBV7-9 | CASSHLADNTDTQYF
TRBJ1-1 | TRBV29-1 | CSVKPTGVTEAFF
TRBJ2-7 | TRBV10-1 | CASSAGTSGRSSSYEQYF
TRBJ2-1 | TRBV19 | CASSHQAGVILF
TRBJ1-1 | TRBV4-1 | CASSQDPNSSRQRKTEAFF
TRBJ1-2 | TRBV6-6 | CASRGSYGYTF
TRBJ2-2 | TRBV7-3 | CASSLYQGTGELFF
TRBJ2-3 | TRBV5-1 | CASSPRLAGTTDTQYF
TRBJ2-7 | TRBV10-3 | CAITPVGGRLLEQYF
TRBJ2-1 | TRBV6-5 | CASSSRLAGRYNEQFF
TRBJ1-4 | TRBV7-2 | CASSLDSATNEKLFF
TRBJ2-4 | TRBV19 | CASSKKGGENIQYF
TRBJ1-1 | TRBV7-8 | CASQSGPREAFF
TRBJ1-4 | TRBV5-6 | CASSSINRQATNEKLFF
TRBJ2-1 | TRBV6-1 | CASYGSNEQFF
TRBJ1-5 | TRBV30 | CAWDDPNQPQHF
TRBJ2-3 | TRBV6-1 | CASRKSTDTQYF
TRBJ2-7 | TRBV5-6 | CASSRLAGDHLWEQYF
TRBJ2-7 | TRBV6-5 | CASSETLSEQYF
TRBJ2-1 | TRBV4-1 | CASSQGQGIHNEQFF